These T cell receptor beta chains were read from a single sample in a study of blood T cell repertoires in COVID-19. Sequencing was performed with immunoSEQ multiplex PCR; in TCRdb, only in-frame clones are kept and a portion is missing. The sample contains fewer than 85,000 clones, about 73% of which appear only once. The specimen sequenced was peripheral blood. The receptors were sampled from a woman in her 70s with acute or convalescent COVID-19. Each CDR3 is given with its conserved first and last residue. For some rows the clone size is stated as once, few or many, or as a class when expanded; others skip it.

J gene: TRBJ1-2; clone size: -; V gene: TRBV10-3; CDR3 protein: CAIRSVRDRDVYGYTF
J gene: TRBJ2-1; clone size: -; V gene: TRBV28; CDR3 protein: CASSFLRNEQFF
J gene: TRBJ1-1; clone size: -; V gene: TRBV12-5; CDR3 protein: CASGTGRRLEAFF
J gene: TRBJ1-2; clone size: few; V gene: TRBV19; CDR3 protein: CASSPTGGYGYTF
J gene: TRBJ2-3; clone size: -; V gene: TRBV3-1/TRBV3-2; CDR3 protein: CASSQESVRADTQYF
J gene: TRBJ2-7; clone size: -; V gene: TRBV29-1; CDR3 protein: CSAQVDASGSEQYF
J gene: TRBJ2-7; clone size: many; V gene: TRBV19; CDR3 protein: CASSIVAGTYEQYF
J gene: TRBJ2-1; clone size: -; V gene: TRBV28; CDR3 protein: CASSTNGLAGGNEQFF
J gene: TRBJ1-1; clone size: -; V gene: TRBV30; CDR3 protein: CAWSGPGQNTEAFF
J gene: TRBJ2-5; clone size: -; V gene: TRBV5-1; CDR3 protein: CASSTRGDRQETQYF
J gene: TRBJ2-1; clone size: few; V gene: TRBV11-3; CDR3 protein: CASSLGLAASSYNEQFF
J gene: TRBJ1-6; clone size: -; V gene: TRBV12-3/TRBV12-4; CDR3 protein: CASSSKRSPLHF
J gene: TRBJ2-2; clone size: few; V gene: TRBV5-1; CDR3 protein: CASSSTGYVGGELFF
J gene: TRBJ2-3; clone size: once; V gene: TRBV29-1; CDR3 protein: CSVAGTDTQYF
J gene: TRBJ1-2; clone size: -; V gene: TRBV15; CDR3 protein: CATSRDPSSGYTF
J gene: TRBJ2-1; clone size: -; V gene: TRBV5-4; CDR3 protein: CASSPRGLRNEQFF
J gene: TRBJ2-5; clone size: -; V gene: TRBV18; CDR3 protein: CASSPIDQETQYF
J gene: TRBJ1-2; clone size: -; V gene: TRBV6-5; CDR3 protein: CASSYLDRTYGYTF
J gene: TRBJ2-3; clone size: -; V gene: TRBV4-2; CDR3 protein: CASSRGLAGASTDTQYF
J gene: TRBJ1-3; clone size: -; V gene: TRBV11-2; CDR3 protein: CASRTLTGARGNTIYF
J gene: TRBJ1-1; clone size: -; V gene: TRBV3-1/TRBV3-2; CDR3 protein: CASSQDWARGNTEAFF
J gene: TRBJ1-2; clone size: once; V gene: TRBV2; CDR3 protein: CASSESHREGYTF
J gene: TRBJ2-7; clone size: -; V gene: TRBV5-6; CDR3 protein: CASSPGQLASYEQYF
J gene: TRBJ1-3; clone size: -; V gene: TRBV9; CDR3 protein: CASSGVGNTIYF
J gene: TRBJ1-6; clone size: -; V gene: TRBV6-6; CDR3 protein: CASSYATGDSPLHF
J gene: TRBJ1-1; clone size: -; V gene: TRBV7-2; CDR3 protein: CASSLRAGVTEAFF
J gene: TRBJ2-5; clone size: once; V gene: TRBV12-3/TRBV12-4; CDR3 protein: CASSLRRGETQYF
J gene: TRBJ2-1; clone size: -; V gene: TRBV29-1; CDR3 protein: CSVAFRTSSLGKNEQFF
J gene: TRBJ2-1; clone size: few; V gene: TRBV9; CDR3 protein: CASSVSGSSNEQFF
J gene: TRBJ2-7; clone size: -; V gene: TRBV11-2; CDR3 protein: CASSPMSRDRRSPYEQYF
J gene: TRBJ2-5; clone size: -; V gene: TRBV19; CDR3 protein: CASSQGRETQYF
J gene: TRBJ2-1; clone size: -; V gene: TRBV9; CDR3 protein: CASSVGAVTVYEQFF
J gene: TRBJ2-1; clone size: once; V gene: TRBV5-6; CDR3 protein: CASSLLENEQFF
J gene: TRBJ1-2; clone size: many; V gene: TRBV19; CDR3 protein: CASSKPGQNYGYTF
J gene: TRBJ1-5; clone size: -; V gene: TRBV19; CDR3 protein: CASSIAPPTGGGNQPQHF
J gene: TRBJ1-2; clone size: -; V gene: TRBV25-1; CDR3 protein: CASSPWGQFANYGYTF
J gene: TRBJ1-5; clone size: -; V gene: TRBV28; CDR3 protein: CASSWSGRDNQPQHF
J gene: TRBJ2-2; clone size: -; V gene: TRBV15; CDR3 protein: CATSRGGSKNTGELFF
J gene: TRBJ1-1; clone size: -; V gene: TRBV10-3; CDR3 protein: CAISPGTSNTEAFF
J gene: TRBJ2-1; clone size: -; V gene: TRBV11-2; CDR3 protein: CASSRRYNEQFF
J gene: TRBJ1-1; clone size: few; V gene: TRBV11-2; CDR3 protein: CASSLGHLMAEAFF
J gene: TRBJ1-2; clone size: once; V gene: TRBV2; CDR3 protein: CASSVEQGLLYGYTF
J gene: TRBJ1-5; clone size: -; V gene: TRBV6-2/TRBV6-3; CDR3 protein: CASIPRWGGQPQHF
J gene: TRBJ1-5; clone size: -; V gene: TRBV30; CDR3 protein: CAWSDGNQPQHF